What follows describes a single T cell receptor (beta chain). The antigen remains undetermined. The PCR had 60 Vbeta and 13 Jbeta primers. Clones were read by immunoSEQ multiplex PCR, and TCRdb kept only the in-frame ones, dropping some. The repertoire includes under 200,000 clones, approximately 88% of them detected once, and around 0.96% sits in the top ten. The CDR3 spans 19 residues. Germline V CDR1 and CDR2: GTSNPN, SVGIG (reference sequence). V lost 1 base and J 3 bases, leaving 27 bases between the germline ends. This record comes from a study of cytomegalovirus exposure and HLA in healthy donors. Study-wide results and caveats: There were a few CMV-associated chains whose specificity for CMV antigens was confirmed in vitro. Some V segments, TRBV6-2 and TRBV6-3 among them, were indistinguishable and were therefore excluded.

The TCR comes from a man younger than 40 in good health and CMV-seronegative. The chain recombines TRBV30 with TRBJ2-5; TRBD2 is a possible D gene (6 bases). Sequenced material: PBMCs. DNA of the CDR3: TGTGCCTGGAGTGGGGTAAGACTAGACGTATTTTACAAGGAAGAGACCCAGTACTTC. Translation gives CAWSGVRLDVFYKEETQYF.